The 3 T cell receptor beta chains presented below share a single source sample, sequenced in a study of control samples from healthy donors and cancer patients. Assay: immunoSEQ multiplex PCR; the TCRdb copy retains only in-frame clones and omits some. The sample records 69,000 or so clones, approximately 94% being singletons. The sequencing input was blood. Receptors were obtained from a woman in her twenties or thirties in good health.

The V and J genes are TRBV10-3 and TRBJ1-1; no definite D call. This CDR3 region has 13 residues. Per germline, CDR1 ENHRY and CDR2 SYGVKD. V was clipped by 11 bases and J by 1 base, with 14 bases between them. CDR3 sequence (DNA): TGTGCCGTAAGTCCGGCAGAGAACACTGAAGCTTTCTTT. As protein: CAVSPAENTEAFF.

V and J are TRBV13 and TRBJ2-2; D is perhaps TRBD1 (5 bases). The CDR3 extends over 14 amino acids. CDR1 and CDR2 (germline): PRHDT, FYEKMQ (reference sequence). Trimming stripped 2 bases from V and 4 bases from J, with 8 bases between. This chain's CDR3 is CASSLRRGTGELFF. The DNA for the CDR3 is TGTGCCAGCAGCTTAAGAAGGGGCACCGGGGAGCTGTTTTTT.

The CDR3 DNA follows: TGTGCCAGCAGTTATTCGGGACTCCGGAACACTGAAGCTTTCTTT. The encoded protein is CASSYSGLRNTEAFF. The V call is TRBV6-2 or TRBV6-3, the J call TRBJ1-1, with a possible D match to TRBD1 (5 bases). The V gene's germline CDR1 is MNHEY and CDR2 SVGEGT. The CDR3 has 15 amino acids. The ends were cut back, 3 bases at V and 1 base at J, with 12 bases in the middle.